A selection of T cell receptor beta chains follows, all from one sample in a study of blood T cells in healthy people across ages. A single record per CDR3 protein comes from TCRdb applying MiXCR to the 5' RACE reads. The sample yields fewer than 2,000,000 distinct CDR3 sequences, about 31% seen once. The source material was blood. Receptor source: a woman aged 25 to 39 in good health. Each CDR3 is given without its conserved first and last residue.

CDR3 length	V gene	J gene	CDR3 protein
14	TRBV6-1	TRBJ2-3	ASSDGQAGNTDTQY
13	TRBV15	TRBJ1-6	ATRSLTGDNSPLH
12	TRBV7-8	TRBJ1-1	ASRAGTPNTEAF
11	TRBV5-1	TRBJ2-5	ASSTDGGRTQY
12	TRBV21-1	TRBJ2-7	ASKTGQGSYEQY
12	TRBV20-1	TRBJ2-7	SARGVGLGYEQY
12	TRBV3-1	TRBJ1-2	ASSQERGYYGYT
9	TRBV10-3	TRBJ2-7	AISPGLEQY
12	TRBV7-9	TRBJ2-5	ASSLTSSIETQY
13	TRBV12-3/TRBV12-4	TRBJ2-3	ASSDPGRSTDTQY
10	TRBV28	TRBJ2-7	ASRGVREEQY
13	TRBV11-2	TRBJ2-3	ASSWRGSGTDTQY
12	TRBV7-9	TRBJ2-1	ASSLERVNNEQF
10	TRBV27	TRBJ2-7	ASGLFSYEQY
11	TRBV7-9	TRBJ2-1	ASSFSSAHEQF
12	TRBV4-1	TRBJ2-1	ASSGRDRGLEQF
13	TRBV28	TRBJ2-1	ASSIRDAAYNEQF
12	TRBV11-1	TRBJ1-2	ASSPSGTGGGYT
14	TRBV14	TRBJ2-1	ASSSARTSVGSEQF
15	TRBV5-1	TRBJ2-1	ASSSGLAGASYNEQF
12	TRBV20-1	TRBJ1-1	SARGIGLGTEAF
12	TRBV18	TRBJ1-2	ASSLQGARYGYT
13	TRBV11-2	TRBJ2-7	ASSLEAGYSYEQY
13	TRBV12-3/TRBV12-4	TRBJ2-1	ASWPGQGFNNVQF
15	TRBV5-5	TRBJ1-2	ASRRWALRILNYGYT
12	TRBV4-1	TRBJ2-3	ASSQERNTDTQY
14	TRBV4-2	TRBJ2-5	ASSQLAGSFQETQY
10	TRBV12-3/TRBV12-4	TRBJ2-7	ASREGSGEQY
15	TRBV3-1	TRBJ2-6	ASSQVGTGAGANVLT
13	TRBV27	TRBJ2-6	VSSLSVAGANVLT
12	TRBV5-1	TRBJ2-1	ASSDGTLGWEQF
14	TRBV2	TRBJ1-2	ASSDKEREVDYGYT
13	TRBV7-9	TRBJ2-5	ASSLRLPSGETQY
12	TRBV27	TRBJ2-7	ASSYSGTLREQY
12	TRBV30	TRBJ2-1	AWSVQGIYNEQF
13	TRBV14	TRBJ2-7	ASSRGGTPSYEQY
15	TRBV29-1	TRBJ2-1	SVEGGQGASLTLLWF
16	TRBV4-1	TRBJ2-7	ASSQLSRPSGRLSEQY
13	TRBV27	TRBJ2-7	ASSLVGGGPYEQY
14	TRBV11-2	TRBJ2-1	ASSPMGTSSYNEQF
15	TRBV30	TRBJ2-3	AWSRSGVVERTDTQY
12	TRBV20-1	TRBJ2-3	SARPGGVTDTQY
12	TRBV27	TRBJ2-3	ASTRSGATDTQY
12	TRBV7-9	TRBJ2-3	ASSADKSTDTQY
11	TRBV20-1	TRBJ2-1	SALESSYNEQF
11	TRBV7-9	TRBJ2-5	ASCAVNQETQY
12	TRBV11-2	TRBJ2-5	ASSRRPGGETQY
13	TRBV7-9	TRBJ2-2	ASSLGDINTGELF
17	TRBV2	TRBJ1-5	ASSEALGGKGYSNQPQH
12	TRBV7-2	TRBJ2-1	ASSSGWRGNEQF
14	TRBV7-9	TRBJ2-1	ASSLGLAGGRNERF
12	TRBV5-6	TRBJ2-1	ASSYRQGGTEQF
12	TRBV12-3/TRBV12-4	TRBJ1-1	ASSLSQGNTEAF
11	TRBV20-1	TRBJ2-7	SATPFGEFEQY
13	TRBV7-2	TRBJ2-7	ACSFGGGLSYEQY
13	TRBV4-1	TRBJ2-1	ASSQGVQRVDEQF
15	TRBV28	TRBJ2-7	ASSLYGTEWYSYEQY